The 11 T cell receptor beta chains below come from one sample, sequenced in a study of T cells in Graves' hyperthyroidism and ophthalmopathy. The source material, RNA transcripts, was used to amplify TCR beta CDR3 regions. The TCR CDR3 first-round RT-PCR relied on the HTBI primer set. From the multiplex PCR reads, TCRdb called clonotypes with MiXCR, one entry per CDR3 protein. The sample has about 96,000 distinct CDR3 sequences, under 65% seen once. Sequencing input: blood. Source of these receptors: a woman in her forties with Graves' hyperthyroidism.

The chain couples TRBV9 to TRBJ2-5, with a tentative D call TRBD2 (7 bases). This CDR3 spans 14 amino acids. Germline CDR1 SGDLS, CDR2 YYNGEE. The V gene lost 5 bases and the J gene lost 3 bases, with 14 bases spanning the gap. CDR3 sequence: CASRGEGGEETQYF. The CDR3 coding sequence is TGTGCCAGCAGAGGTGAAGGGGGGGAAGAGACCCAGTACTTC.

This clonotype occurred many times. This chain links TRBV28 with TRBJ1-2; D may be TRBD1 (5 bases). The ends were cut back, 3 bases at V and 8 bases at J, with 10 bases in the middle. Germline lookup yields CDR1 MDHEN and CDR2 SYDVKM. The CDR3 runs to 12 residues. DNA for the CDR3: TGTGCCAGCAGTTTGACCAGGGCCGGCTACACCTTC. Translated: CASSLTRAGYTF.

The chain links TRBV13 to TRBJ1-3; D unresolved. The germline gives CDR1 PRHDT, CDR2 FYEKMQ (reference sequence). The V and J ends lost 4 bases and 2 bases respectively, with 9 bases between them. The CDR3 has 14 residues. CDR3 loop: CASSSGWAGNTIYF. The CDR3 DNA sequence: TGTGCCAGCAGCTCCGGTTGGGCTGGAAACACCATATATTTT.

This clonotype has just a few counts. The chain joins TRBV5-1 to TRBJ2-7; D may be TRBD1 or TRBD2 (5 bases each). Germline V gene data show CDR1 as SGHRS and CDR2 as YFSETQ. This CDR3 comprises 15 residues. V dropped 5 bases and J dropped 2 bases, with 17 bases sitting between them. DNA for the CDR3: TGCGCCAGCAGTACTACTGGGACGTCGACCTACGAGCAGTACTTC. It is translated as CASSTTGTSTYEQYF.

A word on this clonotype: Because the CDR3 is missing its conserved closing phenylalanine or tryptophan, this is likely a read error. It is unclear where the CDR3 begins or ends on the DNA, so no DNA is shown, and the CDR3 is as TCRdb lists it. The chain joins TRBV20-1 to TRBJ2-5; TRBD2, the table's D call, was not compared with the DNA. The CDR3 numbers 10 amino acids, ends counted. Germline V gene data show CDR1 as DFQATT and CDR2 as SNEGSKA (reference sequence). CDR3 loop: CSARPSGGTN.

The chain uses TRBV5-1 and TRBJ1-4; D is ambiguous. The V gene's germline CDR1 is SGHRS and CDR2 YFSETQ. Between the trimmed V and J ends, which lost 2 bases and 0 bases, there was a span of 14 bases. The CDR3 is 17 residues long. Here the CDR3 DNA reads TGCGCCAGCAGCTTAAACCCCCCGACCTCAACTAATGAAAAACTGTTTTTT. Its protein is CASSLNPPTSTNEKLFF.

This clonotype was seen repeatedly, ten times or more. The rearrangement uses TRBV28 and TRBJ2-5; D could derive from TRBD1 or TRBD2 (6 bases each). The CDR3 totals 14 residues. Germline V lookup: CDR1 MDHEN, CDR2 SYDVKM. V dropped 3 bases and J dropped 4 bases, with 12 bases sitting between them. This CDR3 reads CASSFSGGGETQYF. Here the CDR3 DNA reads TGTGCCAGCAGTTTCTCCGGAGGGGGAGAGACCCAGTACTTC.

The table lists this clonotype with many counts. This CDR3 is CASSLHQGSEAFF. In nucleotides, the CDR3 is TGTGCCAGCAGCTTACACCAGGGCTCTGAAGCTTTCTTT. The chain couples TRBV7-3 to TRBJ1-1; tentative D call: TRBD1 (5 bases). Germline V gene lookup returns CDR1 SGHTA and CDR2 FQGTGA. The CDR3 contains 13 residues. Trimming took off 2 bases at V and 6 bases at J, with 10 bases between the two ends.

The rearrangement uses TRBV10-3 and TRBJ2-5, with no clear D. The CDR3 spans 12 residues. From germline, CDR1 is ENHRY and CDR2 SYGVKD. V lost 0 bases and J 6 bases, leaving 5 bases between the germline ends. The CDR3 sequence: CAISESGKTQYF. In DNA form, the CDR3 reads TGTGCCATCAGTGAGTCTGGGAAGACCCAGTACTTC.

The chain carries TRBV15 and TRBJ2-3, with 12 bases matching TRBD2. Germline CDR1 and CDR2: LNHNV and YYDKDF (reference sequence). CDR3 length: 15 residues. J lost 3 bases, V lost 8 bases, and 6 bases had no gene match. The CDR3 nucleotides are TGTGCCACCTCGCTGACTAGCGGGAGTACAGATACGCAGTATTTT. Translated: CATSLTSGSTDTQYF.

This clonotype showed up many times. This chain joins TRBV20-1 and TRBJ2-3, with D perhaps given as TRBD1 or TRBD2 (6 bases each). Germline lookup yields CDR1 DFQATT and CDR2 SNEGSKA (reference sequence). Trimming pared 6 bases from V and 4 bases from J, leaving 17 bases between. There are 14 residues in the CDR3. The CDR3 nucleotides are TGCAGTGCCGTTGGCGGACAGCGGGCAGATACGCAGTATTTT. It encodes CSAVGGQRADTQYF.